These 11 T cell receptor beta chains share one sample of origin, sequenced in a study of control samples from healthy donors and cancer patients. The method was immunoSEQ multiplex PCR; TCRdb's version includes in-frame clones alone and lacks a portion of them. In the table there are some 120,000 clones, roughly nine tenths of which are singletons. Sequenced: PBMCs. The receptors stem from a woman aged 45-65 years with colorectal cancer.

The genes are TRBV5-8 and TRBJ2-1; TRBD2 agrees at 7 bases. This CDR3 region has 18 residues. Losses at the gene ends were 2 bases for V and 4 bases for J; bases not matched to a gene: 15. Germline CDR1 SGHTS, CDR2 YDEGEE. The CDR3 loop is CASSFGGGSLPFYNEQFF. CDR3 nucleotides: TGTGCCAGCAGCTTCGGTGGCGGGAGTTTACCTTTTTACAATGAGCAGTTCTTC. Looking up the rest from reference TRBV5-8 and TRBJ2-1 gives the full variable domain: EAGVTQSPTHLIKTRGQQATLRCSPISGHTSVYWYQQALGLGLQFLLWYDEGEERNRGNFPPRFSGRQFPNYSSELNVNALELEDSALYLCASSFGGGSLPFYNEQFFGPGTRLTVL.

The chain combines TRBV7-3 with TRBJ1-6, with TRBD1 matching over 9 bases. There are 15 residues in the CDR3. The V gene's germline CDR1 is SGHTA and CDR2 FQGTGA. With 4 bases clipped from V and 7 bases from J, the junction kept 5 bases outside the gene matches. CDR3 region: CASSSGQGRNSPLHF. In DNA form, the CDR3 reads TGTGCCAGCAGCTCGGGACAGGGAAGGAATTCACCCCTCCACTTT.

The rearrangement uses TRBV28 and TRBJ2-7; 12 positions agree with TRBD2. The CDR3 extends over 16 amino acids. The ends lost 4 bases at V and 5 bases at J; junction bases unmatched: 9. Germline CDR1 is MDHEN and CDR2 is SYDVKM. CDR3 in amino acids: CASSSILAGGGHEQYF. In DNA, the CDR3 is TGTGCCAGCAGTTCGATCCTAGCGGGAGGGGGTCACGAGCAGTACTTC.

The CDR3: CASSVGLAGTLTHEQYF. The DNA of the CDR3 is TGTGCCAGCTCTGTCGGACTAGCGGGGACTCTCACCCACGAGCAGTACTTC. The chain employs TRBV18 and TRBJ2-7, with 12 nucleotides matching TRBD2. V lost 6 bases to trimming and J lost 5 bases; unmatched junction nucleotides: 14. The CDR3 spans 17 residues. CDR1 is KGHSH and CDR2 is LQKENI in the germline V gene.

The V call is TRBV5-1, the J call TRBJ2-7, with TRBD1 matching over 12 bases. Trimming removed 4 bases from V and 13 bases from J; junction bases left unmatched: 12. Germline CDR1 and CDR2: SGHRS and YFSETQ. The CDR3 runs 14 residues. Here the CDR3 reads CASSHGTGGTWDYF. In nucleotides, the CDR3 is TGCGCCAGCAGCCACGGGACAGGGGGCACGTGGGACTACTTC.

The count of this clone is one. One junction end does not reproduce the germline sequence, and a read error may be involved. The chain carries TRBV6-5 and TRBJ1-1; 7 bases agree with TRBD1. The germline CDR1 and CDR2 sequences are MNHEY and SVGAGI. The CDR3 consists of 14 residues. In DNA, the CDR3 is TGTGCCGGCAGCAAACAGGGGTCGATCACTGAAGCTTTCTTT. Its protein product is CAGSKQGSITEAFF.

The J gene is TRBJ2-7, the V gene TRBV7-2; 11 nucleotides agree with TRBD2. Germline lookup yields CDR1 SGHTA and CDR2 FQGNSA. V was clipped by 0 bases and J by 3 bases; unmatched bases: 10. The CDR3 loop spans 18 amino acids. CDR3 sequence reads: CASSLAASGGLTYYEQYF. The CDR3 DNA follows: TGTGCCAGCAGCTTAGCGGCTAGCGGGGGGTTAACATACTACGAGCAGTACTTC.

The V gene is TRBV5-6, the J gene TRBJ1-1, with D hard to call. Germline V lookup: CDR1 SGHDT, CDR2 YYEEEE. The V end lost 3 bases, the J end lost 3 bases, and 12 bases lay between the germline ends. The length of the CDR3 is 14 residues. In DNA, the CDR3 is TGTGCCAGCAGCTCGGACTGGGAGTACACTGAAGCTTTCTTT. This encodes CASSSDWEYTEAFF.

Of note for this clone: Other DNA sequences in this specimen translate into the identical CDR3. V gene TRBV19 combines with J gene TRBJ2-1; no clear D. The germline V gene has CDR1 LNHDA and CDR2 SQIVND (reference sequence). CDR3 length: 11 amino acids. V lost 2 bases and J 6 bases, leaving 2 bases between the germline ends. The CDR3 region has the DNA TGTGCCAGTAGTATACCCAATGAGCAGTTCTTC. Residues: CASSIPNEQFF.

Details on this clone: The junction shows a germline mismatch at one end, possibly a read error. The V gene is TRBV3-1 (or the pseudogene TRBV3-2), the J gene TRBJ2-3; D is uncertain. CDR3 size: 14 residues. Per germline, CDR1 LGHDT and CDR2 YNNKEL (reference sequence). The DNA of the CDR3 is TGTGCCAGCAGCCAAGACATTCGCACAGATGCGCAGTATTTT. Residues: CASSQDIRTDAQYF.

The chain recombines TRBV15 with TRBJ1-1; no definite D call. The CDR3 totals 13 residues. The V gene's germline CDR1 is LNHNV and CDR2 YYDKDF (reference sequence). The V and J ends lost 2 bases and 2 bases respectively, with 6 bases between them. The CDR3 spells CATSRQRNTEAFF. The CDR3 DNA follows: TGTGCCACCAGCAGACAGAGAAACACTGAAGCTTTCTTT.